The present TCR beta chain was sequenced within a study of T cells in localized non-small cell lung cancer. Study outcomes and limitations: Only one tumor region was sequenced, so heterogeneity remains possible. Median detection of top 100 tumor clones in adjacent lung was 57 clones. Among the tissues sampled, uninvolved adjacent lung had the highest T cell clonality, above tumor. Higher adjacent-lung clonality was associated with shorter survival.

In its sample, this clone was seen a few times. Its matching antigen is unknown. Data came from immunoSEQ multiplex PCR; TCRdb stores just in-frame clones and leaves some out. The data contain 5,200 or so clones, less than 40% of them singletons. The V and J ends lost 1 base and 8 bases, in that order; junction bases with no gene match: 7. CDR1 GTSNPN and CDR2 SVGIG come from the germline V gene (reference sequence). The CDR3 spans 14 residues. The sequences come from lung tumor tissue, collected before any cancer treatment. This chain uses TRBV30 with TRBJ1-2, with 10 bases identical to TRBD1. The sequence came from a female donor at least 60 years old with stage I lung adenocarcinoma. CDR3 region: CAWSAGQGLLGYTF. DNA of the CDR3: TGTGCCTGGAGTGCGGGACAGGGGTTGTTGGGCTACACCTTC. The variable domain in full, completed from reference TRBV30 and TRBJ1-2, reads SQTIHQWPATLVQPVGSPLSLECTVEGTSNPNLYWYRQAAGRGLQLLFYSVGIGQISSEVPQNLSASRPQDRQFILSSKKLLLSDSGFYLCAWSAGQGLLGYTFGSGTRLTVV.